This section outlines one TCR beta chain sequence together with its context. No antigen is known for it. Base qualities are not provided; no much larger clone lies one nucleotide away. Trimming takes 6 bases from V and 1 base from J, and the germline ends sit 6 bases apart. Including cysteine and phenylalanine, the CDR3 has 12 amino acids. The sequence is cut down to CDR3 DNA, 36 bases in frame from base 1. CDR1 is given as LNHDA and CDR2 as SQIVND, both from the germline V gene (reference sequence). Healthy HIV-negative adults with no recently reported acute infections or vaccinations were included as donors. Every donor was a Caucasian adult living in Nashville, Tennessee, USA. Magnetic negative selection was used to enrich CD4+ T cells, after which naive cells were positively selected on CD45RA and the negative fraction became the memory subset. Blood was obtained by leukapheresis, after which PBMCs were separated by Ficoll-Histopaque density gradient centrifugation and cryopreserved in liquid nitrogen vapor phase. Analytical flow cytometry was used to check the purity and quantity of every magnetically sorted T cell population. Genomic DNA was isolated from every sorted fraction and measured by UV absorbance on a Nanodrop 2000c.

The data were taken from a study of shared clonotypes between healthy human individuals (TCRdb year 2020). Broadly, across the study: Three men and a couple of women, aged 18 to 49 years, made up the cohort. Per donor, three plates each were used for CD4 naive and CD4 memory, two for CD8 naive, and one for CD8 memory. Blood TCR repertoires of four to six healthy adults were deeply sequenced to estimate repertoire size and the extent of clonotype sharing between individuals. To increase sequencing depth and limit assay-specific biases, TCR repertoire library preparation and sequencing were carried out by different laboratories using diverse techniques. Per donor, leukapheresis produced somewhere between about 0.8 and 9 billion PBMCs.

Overall results and qualifications from the work: Larger estimated clonotype richness was generally found for naive subsets than for memory subsets. When four donors were compared, the shared fraction of clonotypes was about 5% for naive CD4, about 4% for naive CD8, 2.3% for memory CD4, and about 0.36% for memory CD8. Pairwise subsampling led to the expectation that sequencing depth would affect the degree of clonotype sharing among donors. Sampling was limited to blood, and TCR repertoires in tissue likely differ from TCR repertoires in blood. The genetic and exposure-history diversity represented was limited by the small number of donors. Incomplete sequencing was indicated by rarefaction of sorted-subset datasets, despite the large sequencing depth. Compared with non-shared clonotypes, the clonotypes found in all four sorted-subset donors had higher generation probabilities.

Using the deep immunoSEQ assay, TCR CDR3 regions were amplified from genomic DNA by multiplex PCR. Extracted genomic DNA from each cell subset was distributed evenly across all wells of several immunoSEQ 96-well plates, and each plate was treated as a replicate. For sorted subsets, each replicate PCR was loaded with roughly 200 ng genomic DNA, equivalent to 25,000 to 35,000 T cell genomes. The purified libraries were quantified using a Qubit 3.0 fluorometer, sized with a Bioanalyzer 2100, and then quantified again using the KAPA Library Quantification kit. A separate single-read 150-cycle Illumina NextSeq 550 flow cell was used to sequence each immunoSEQ 96-well plate. The published analysis was carried out like this. The immunoSEQ output contained only junctional sequences without quality scores, so filtering could not match that applied to full-length reads. To assign V/J genes and CDR3, sequences were annotated against IMGT germline references using PyIR, a Python wrapper for IgBLAST v1.9. Reads were removed for weak V/J assignments (E-value above 1e-6), missing CDR3, stop codons, out-of-frame junctions, or ambiguous translated residues. V3J clonotypes were defined as sequences sharing an identical inferred V gene, J gene, and CDR3 amino acid sequence. Percentage overlap between repertoires was computed as shared unique clonotypes divided by the size of the smaller repertoire. Repertoire richness was assessed with RTK rarefaction, the Chao1 estimator, and Recon v2.1 estimates of unobserved clonotypes. OLGA was used to compute generation probabilities for all TCRbeta clonotypes that the gDNA method yielded from a handful of donors. Here the immuneACCESS table is served through TCRdb, limited to in-frame sequences with V and J called. Missing clones are a known gap in these copies; in checked studies unresolved V genes cover under half, and the rest lacks a known reason. V, J and clone size are those of that table, while D and trimming were read from the DNA. The sample has approximately 1.5 million clones on record, less than 99% of them singletons. The top ten clones comprise roughly 0.35% of the sample.

This chain is built from TRBV19 and TRBJ1-1; the D gene lacks a confident call. The origin of this receptor is a young man in good health. The material sequenced was naive CD4+ T cells sorted from blood. The cell subset or site label, as the study defines it: CD45RA+ positively selected. The CDR3 region reads CASSQRNTEAFF. In nucleotide form, the sequence is TGTGCCAGTAGCCAGAGGAACACTGAAGCTTTCTTT.